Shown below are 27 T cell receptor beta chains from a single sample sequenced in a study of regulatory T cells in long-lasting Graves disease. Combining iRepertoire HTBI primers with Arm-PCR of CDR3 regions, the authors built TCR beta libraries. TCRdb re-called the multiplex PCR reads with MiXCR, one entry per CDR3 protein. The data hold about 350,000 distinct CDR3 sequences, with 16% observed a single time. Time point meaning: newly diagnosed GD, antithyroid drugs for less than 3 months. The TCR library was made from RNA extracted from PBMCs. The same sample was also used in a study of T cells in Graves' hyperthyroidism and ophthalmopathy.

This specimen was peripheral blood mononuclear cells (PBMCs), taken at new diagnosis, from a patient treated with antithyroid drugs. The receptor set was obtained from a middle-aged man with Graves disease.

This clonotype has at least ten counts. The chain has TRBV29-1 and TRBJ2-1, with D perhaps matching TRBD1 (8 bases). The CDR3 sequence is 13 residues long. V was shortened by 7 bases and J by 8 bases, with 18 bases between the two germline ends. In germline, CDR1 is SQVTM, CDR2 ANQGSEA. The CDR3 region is CSADLQGGYEQFF. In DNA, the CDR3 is TGCAGCGCTGACCTACAGGGGGGGTATGAGCAGTTCTTC.

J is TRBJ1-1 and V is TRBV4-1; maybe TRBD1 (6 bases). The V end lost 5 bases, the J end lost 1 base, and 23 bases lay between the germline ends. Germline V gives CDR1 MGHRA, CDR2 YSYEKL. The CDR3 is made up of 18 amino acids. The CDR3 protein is CASSFKTGGPLKNTEAFF. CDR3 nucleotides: TGCGCCAGCAGCTTCAAAACGGGGGGCCCCCTTAAGAACACTGAAGCTTTCTTT.

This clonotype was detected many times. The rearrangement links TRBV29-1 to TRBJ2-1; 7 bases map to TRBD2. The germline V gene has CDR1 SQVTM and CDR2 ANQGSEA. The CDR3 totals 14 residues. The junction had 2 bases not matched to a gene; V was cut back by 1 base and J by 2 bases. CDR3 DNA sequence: TGCAGCGTTGAAGGGGGAGGGCCCTACAATGAGCAGTTCTTC. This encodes CSVEGGGPYNEQFF.

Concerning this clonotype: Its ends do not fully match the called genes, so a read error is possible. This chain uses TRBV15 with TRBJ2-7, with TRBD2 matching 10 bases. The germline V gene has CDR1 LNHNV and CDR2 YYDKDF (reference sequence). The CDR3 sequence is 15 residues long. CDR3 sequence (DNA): TGTGCCACCAGCAGAGATCCTAGCGGGGGCGAGGGAAGGAGCTTC. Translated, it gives CATSRDPSGGEGRSF.

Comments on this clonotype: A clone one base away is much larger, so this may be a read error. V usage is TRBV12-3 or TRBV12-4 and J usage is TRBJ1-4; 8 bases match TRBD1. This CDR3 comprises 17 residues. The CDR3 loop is CASSLFGRQGLVEELFF. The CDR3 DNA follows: TGTGCCAGCAGTTTATTTGGTCGACAGGGGCTGGTTGAAGAACTGTTTTTT.

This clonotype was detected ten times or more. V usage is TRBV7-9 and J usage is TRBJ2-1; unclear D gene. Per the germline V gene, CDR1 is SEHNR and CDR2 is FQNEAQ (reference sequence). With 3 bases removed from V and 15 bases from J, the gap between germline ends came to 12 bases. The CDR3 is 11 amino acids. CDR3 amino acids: CASSLDGYRFF. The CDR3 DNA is TGTGCCAGCAGCTTGGACGGGTATCGGTTCTTC.

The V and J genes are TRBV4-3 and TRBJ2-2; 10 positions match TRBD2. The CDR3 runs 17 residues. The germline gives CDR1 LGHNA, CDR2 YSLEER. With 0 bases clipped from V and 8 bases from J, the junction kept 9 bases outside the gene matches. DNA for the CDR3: TGCGCCAGCAGCCAAGAGGTCAAGCGGGGGGGCTCAGGGGAGCTGTTTTTT. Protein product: CASSQEVKRGGSGELFF.

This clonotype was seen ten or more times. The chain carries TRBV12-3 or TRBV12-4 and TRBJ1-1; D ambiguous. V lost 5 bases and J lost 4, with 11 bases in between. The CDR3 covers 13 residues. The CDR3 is CASSTGVSTEAFF. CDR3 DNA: TGTGCCAGCAGTACCGGGGTTAGCACTGAAGCTTTCTTT.

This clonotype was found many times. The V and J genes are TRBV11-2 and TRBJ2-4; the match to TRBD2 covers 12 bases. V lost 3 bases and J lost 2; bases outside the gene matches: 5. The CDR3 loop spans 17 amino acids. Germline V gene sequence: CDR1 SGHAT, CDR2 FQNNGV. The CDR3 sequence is CASSFRLAGASKNIQYF. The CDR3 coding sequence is TGTGCCAGCAGCTTTAGACTAGCGGGGGCGTCCAAAAACATTCAGTACTTC.

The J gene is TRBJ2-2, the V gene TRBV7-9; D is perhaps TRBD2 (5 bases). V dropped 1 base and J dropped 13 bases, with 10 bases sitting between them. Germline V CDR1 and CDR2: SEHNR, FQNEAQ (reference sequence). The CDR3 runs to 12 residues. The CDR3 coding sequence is TGTGCCAGCAGCTTAGGGTCGGAGGCGCTGTTTTTT. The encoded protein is CASSLGSEALFF.

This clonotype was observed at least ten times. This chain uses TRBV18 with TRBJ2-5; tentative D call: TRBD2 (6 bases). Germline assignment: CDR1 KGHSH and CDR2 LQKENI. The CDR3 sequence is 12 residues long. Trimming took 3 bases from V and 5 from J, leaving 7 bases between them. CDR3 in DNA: TGTGCCAGCTCACCGGCGGGGGAGACCCAGTACTTC. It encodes CASSPAGETQYF.

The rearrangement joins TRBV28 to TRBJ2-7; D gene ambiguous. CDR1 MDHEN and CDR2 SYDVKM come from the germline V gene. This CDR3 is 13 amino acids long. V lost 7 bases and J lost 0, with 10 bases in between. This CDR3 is CASNPLSSYEQYF. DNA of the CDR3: TGTGCCAGCAACCCTTTAAGCTCCTACGAGCAGTACTTC.

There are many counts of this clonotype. CDR3 nucleotides: TGTGCCAGCAGGGCGGCGGGCCTCCCGTGGGATACGCAGTATTTT. Translation gives CASRAAGLPWDTQYF. V is TRBV7-2 and J is TRBJ2-3, with D perhaps matching TRBD2 (5 bases). Germline CDR1 SGHTA, CDR2 FQGNSA. This CDR3 has 15 amino acids. The ends were cut back, 6 bases at V and 6 bases at J, with 19 bases in the middle.

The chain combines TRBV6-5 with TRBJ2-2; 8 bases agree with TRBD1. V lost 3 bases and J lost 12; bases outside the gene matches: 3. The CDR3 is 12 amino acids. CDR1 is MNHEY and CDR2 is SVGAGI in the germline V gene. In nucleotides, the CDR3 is TGTGCCAGCAGTTATCGGACAGGGAAGCTGTTTTTT. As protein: CASSYRTGKLFF.

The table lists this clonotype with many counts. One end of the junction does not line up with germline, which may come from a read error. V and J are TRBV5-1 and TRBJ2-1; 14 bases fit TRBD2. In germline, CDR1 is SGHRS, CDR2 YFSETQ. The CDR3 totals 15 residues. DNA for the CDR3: TGTGCCAGCAGTGGACTAGCGGGGGGCTACAATGAGCAGTTCTTC. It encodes CASSGLAGGYNEQFF. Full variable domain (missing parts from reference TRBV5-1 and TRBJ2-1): KAGVTQTPRYLIKTRGQQVTLSCSPISGHRSVSWYQQTPGQGLQFLFEYFSETQRNKGNFPGRFSGRQFSNSRSEMNVSTLELGDSALYLCASSGLAGGYNEQFFGPGTRLTVL.

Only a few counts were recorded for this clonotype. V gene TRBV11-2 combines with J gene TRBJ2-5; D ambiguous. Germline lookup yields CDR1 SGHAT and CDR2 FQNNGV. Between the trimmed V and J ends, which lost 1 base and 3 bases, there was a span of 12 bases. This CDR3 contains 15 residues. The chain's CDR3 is CASSLGAGGKETQYF. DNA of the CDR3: TGTGCCAGCAGCTTAGGGGCTGGTGGTAAAGAGACCCAGTACTTC.

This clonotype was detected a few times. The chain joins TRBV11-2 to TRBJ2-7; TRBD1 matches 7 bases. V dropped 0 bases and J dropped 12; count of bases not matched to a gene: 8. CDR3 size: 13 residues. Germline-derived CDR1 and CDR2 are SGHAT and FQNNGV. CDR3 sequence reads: CASSLDRRDRWYF. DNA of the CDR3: TGTGCCAGCAGCTTAGATAGAAGGGACAGATGGTACTTC.

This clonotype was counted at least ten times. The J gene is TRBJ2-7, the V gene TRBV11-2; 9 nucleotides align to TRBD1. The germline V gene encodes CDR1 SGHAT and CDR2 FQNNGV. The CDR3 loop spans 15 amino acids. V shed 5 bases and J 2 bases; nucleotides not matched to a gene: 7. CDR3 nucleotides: TGTGCCAGCAGCACCCACAGGGGGCGAGCCTACGAGCAGTACTTC. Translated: CASSTHRGRAYEQYF. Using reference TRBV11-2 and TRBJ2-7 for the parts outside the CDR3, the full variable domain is EAGVAQSPRYKIIEKRQSVAFWCNPISGHATLYWYQQILGQGPKLLIQFQNNGVVDDSQLPKDRFSAERLKGVDSTLKIQPAKLEDSAVYLCASSTHRGRAYEQYFGPGTRLTVT.

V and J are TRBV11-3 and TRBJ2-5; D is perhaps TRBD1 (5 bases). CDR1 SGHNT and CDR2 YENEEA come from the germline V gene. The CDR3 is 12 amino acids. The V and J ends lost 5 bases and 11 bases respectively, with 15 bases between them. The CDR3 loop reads CASSRTHNEQYF. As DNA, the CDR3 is TGTGCCAGCAGCAGGACACACAATGAGCAGTACTTC.

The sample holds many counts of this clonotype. The CDR3 sequence is CASSGPWGVYGYTF. CDR3 bases: TGTGCCAGCAGCGGACCGTGGGGCGTCTATGGCTACACCTTC. The V call is TRBV3-1, the J call TRBJ1-2; a possible D gene is TRBD1 (5 bases). The CDR3 length is 14 residues. Germline lookup yields CDR1 LGHDT and CDR2 YNNKEL (reference sequence). Trimming pared 5 bases from V and 4 bases from J, leaving 14 bases between.

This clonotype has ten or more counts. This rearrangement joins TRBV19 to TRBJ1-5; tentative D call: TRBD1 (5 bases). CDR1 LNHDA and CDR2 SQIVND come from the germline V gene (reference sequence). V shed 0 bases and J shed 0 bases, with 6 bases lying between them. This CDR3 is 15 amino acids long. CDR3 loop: CASSIDRDSNQPQHF. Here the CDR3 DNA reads TGTGCCAGTAGTATAGACAGGGATAGCAATCAGCCCCAGCATTTT.

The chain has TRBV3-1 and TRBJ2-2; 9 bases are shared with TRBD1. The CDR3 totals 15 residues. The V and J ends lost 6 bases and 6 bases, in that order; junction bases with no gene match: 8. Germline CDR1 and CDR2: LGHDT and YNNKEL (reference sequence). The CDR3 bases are TGTGCCAGCAGGGACGGGGACAGGGCATCCGGGGAGCTGTTTTTT. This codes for CASRDGDRASGELFF. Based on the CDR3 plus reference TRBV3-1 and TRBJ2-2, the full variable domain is DTAVSQTPKYLVTQMGNDKSIKCEQNLGHDTMYWYKQDSKKFLKIMFSYNNKELIINETVPNRFSPKSPDKAHLNLHINSLELGDSAVYFCASRDGDRASGELFFGEGSRLTVL.

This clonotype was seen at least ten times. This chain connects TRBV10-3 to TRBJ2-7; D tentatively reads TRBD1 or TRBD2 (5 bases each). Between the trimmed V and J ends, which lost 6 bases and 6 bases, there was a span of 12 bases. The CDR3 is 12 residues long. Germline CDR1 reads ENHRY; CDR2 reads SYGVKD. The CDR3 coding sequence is TGTGCCATCAGCCCGGGGCTAAGCGAGCAGTACTTC. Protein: CAISPGLSEQYF.

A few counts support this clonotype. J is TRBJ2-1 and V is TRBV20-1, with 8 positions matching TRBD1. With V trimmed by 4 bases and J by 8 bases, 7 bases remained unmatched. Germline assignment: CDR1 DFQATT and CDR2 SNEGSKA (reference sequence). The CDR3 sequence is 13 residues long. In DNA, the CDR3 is TGCAGTGCTAAAGGACAGGGTTCCCATGAGCAGTTCTTC. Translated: CSAKGQGSHEQFF.

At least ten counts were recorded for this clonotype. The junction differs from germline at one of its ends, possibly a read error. As DNA, the CDR3 is TGCGCCAGCAGCTTGGTATCCGGGGACTATGGCTACACCTTC. Amino acids: CASSLVSGDYGYTF. The chain recombines TRBV5-5 with TRBJ1-2; D call uncertain. Germline lookup yields CDR1 SGHKS and CDR2 YYEKEE (reference sequence). This CDR3 region has 14 residues.

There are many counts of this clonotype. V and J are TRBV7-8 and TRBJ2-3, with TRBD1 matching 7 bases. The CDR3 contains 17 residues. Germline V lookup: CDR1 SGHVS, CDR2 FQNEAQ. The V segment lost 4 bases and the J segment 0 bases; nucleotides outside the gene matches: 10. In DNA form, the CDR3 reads TGTGCCAGCAGCTCTAGCAGGGGGTCTCGTAGCACAGATACGCAGTATTTT. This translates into CASSSSRGSRSTDTQYF.

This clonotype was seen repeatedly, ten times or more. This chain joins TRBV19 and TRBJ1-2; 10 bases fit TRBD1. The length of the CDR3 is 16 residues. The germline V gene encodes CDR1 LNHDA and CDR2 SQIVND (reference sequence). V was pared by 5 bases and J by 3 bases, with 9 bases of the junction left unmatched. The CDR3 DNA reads TGTGCCAGTAGTTCCCCGGCGGGACAGGGGTACTATGGCTACACCTTC. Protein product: CASSSPAGQGYYGYTF.